This paragraph reports one T cell receptor (beta chain). This clonotype showed up many times. No antigen is known for it. No clone much larger than this one lies a single base away; base qualities are absent. Relative to germline, V is 0 bases shorter and J is 0 bases shorter, with 7 bases between their ends. The CDR3 measures 15 amino acids from cysteine to phenylalanine. Only CDR3 DNA is held: 45 bases, read in frame from base 1. The germline V gene gives CDR1 as SGDLS and CDR2 as YYNGEE. The donors were about 40 Caucasian individuals from Russia, aged roughly 6 to 95 years, who were systemically healthy. Each donor gave ten milliliters of peripheral blood, drawn into EDTA-treated Vacutainer tubes. Ficoll-Paque density-gradient centrifugation was used to isolate PBMCs, with at least 7 million per sample. Total RNA, at least 6 micrograms per sample, was extracted from PBMCs with Trizol reagent. For every donor, an aliquot of PBMCs went through flow cytometry to measure the percentages of naive CD45RAhigh/CD27high T cells.

These data originate in a study of blood T cells in healthy people across ages (dated by TCRdb to about 2015). Background on the whole study: In model experiments, roughly one uniquely barcoded TCR beta cDNA molecule per two T cells was captured by template switching. Two additional independent replicas of 1 million unique cDNA reads from the same blood draw were analyzed for two donors (one aged 18 to 29 and one aged 80 or older). To avoid experimental bias, donors of different ages were spread randomly across the sequencing lanes. The study measured age-related changes in TCR beta repertoire diversity using deep sequencing normalized with unique cDNA molecular identifiers. The donors were split into four age groups: young (average 16 years), middle-aged (roughly 40), aged (approximately 59) and long-lived (under 85). The research as a whole found: The CMV infection status of donors was not known, potentially confounding age-related changes in expanded clonotypes. Observed TCR beta diversity correlated strongly with the percentage of naive T cells measured by flow cytometry. As age increased, observed TCR beta diversity per million T cells dropped in a roughly linear way, and a significant reduction was already evident by age 40. Estimates of total diversity based on one million sequenced T cells were considered lower bounds and underestimates. Bulk unsorted PBMC profiling prevented conclusive comparison of naive and antigen-experienced compartments. Compared with the aged group, the long-lived group had more naive CD4+ T cells, fewer expanded clones and increased TCR diversity, suggesting age selection.

Libraries were prepared through 5' RACE. This sample was sequenced with an Illumina HiSeq 2500. The second PCR ran for roughly 6 to 11 cycles and used a J-beta primer mix along with a sample-barcoded 5' primer. Each TCR beta cDNA molecule received a unique molecular identifier from a template-switch 5' adaptor carrying 12 random nucleotides. Each sample yielded at least 2.5 million CDR3-containing paired-end reads. First-strand cDNA was synthesized from all RNA with the Mint cDNA synthesis kit, primed by a TRBC-specific oligonucleotide. All cDNA was treated with uracil-DNA glycosylase and then went through a first 18-cycle PCR with the universal primers M1SS and BC2_uni_R. As for the authors' bioinformatics: For normalization, 1 million high-quality reads, each with a distinct molecular identifier, were randomly selected from each sample. Reads sharing molecular identifiers were discarded rather than binned into consensus sequences. MiTCR, with a Q25 quality threshold and the strictest error-elimination algorithm, was used for CDR3 identification, clonotype clustering and error correction. A nonparametric unseen species model using Euler transformation provided a lower-bound estimate of total TCR beta diversity. The public reads were run again by TCRdb, first through fastp at Q25 and then through MiXCR, and only productive beta chains were kept. Here each entry gathers all rows of one CDR3 protein and keeps the most common genes and DNA. These V and J calls are TCRdb output, not the study's own analysis. In this sample the table shows some 900,000 distinct CDR3 sequences, about 28% of which occur a single time. The top ten clonotypes cover roughly 17% of the sample.

The chain joins TRBV9 to TRBJ2-1; the D segment could be TRBD2, given 6 matching bases. The sequencing sample was made of blood. The receptor's source is a woman aged 80 or older in good health. Read as DNA, the sequence is TGTGCCAGCAGCGTAGGCGGGACCTCCTACAATGAGCAGTTCTTC. Protein translation: CASSVGGTSYNEQFF.